The present entry profiles one T cell receptor beta chain with its context. There is no known antigen for this receptor. Base-call qualities are not available, and no considerably larger clone is one nucleotide away. The sample is drawn from a study of lymphopenia after photon versus proton radiotherapy (dated by TCRdb to the late 2010s). Regarding the study in general: In patients with gastrointestinal tumors who developed high-grade lymphopenia, the study compared the immunological effects of photon radiation therapy with those of proton radiation therapy. The cohort comprised 20 to 25 patients with gastrointestinal tumors who received either photon or proton therapy and then developed lymphopenia. The study was designed to characterize how the impact on the immune system differs between the two radiation modalities. Study-wide conclusions, independent of this receptor: The survival association was assessed only in patients who died, and better survival with proton therapy was presented by the authors as a possibility rather than a demonstrated result. After the lymphocyte count nadir, oligoclonal expansion, especially of CD8+ Temra cells, was observed in photon-treated repertoires, and the drop in diversity was driven by this expansion. Among patients across the cohort who died, overall survival time showed an inverse correlation with a larger post-nadir drop in TCR diversity. Relative stability during treatment was observed in proton-treated patients, whereas loss of naive T cells and TCR diversity and gain of effector/memory populations were observed in photon-treated patients.

Receptors were amplified or captured by the immunoSEQ multiplex PCR assay. Alongside multiparametric flow cytometry, deep sequencing of rearranged TCR beta loci was used to profile the T cell repertoires. TCRdb re-hosts the immuneACCESS table, in-frame sequences only. Its copies lack some clones; in the studies checked, an unresolved V gene accounts for under half of them, and the cause for the rest is not known. For this sample the table gives 55,000 to 70,000 clones, of which around 87% were detected only once. In total, the top ten clones hold roughly 10% of the sample. The junction shows trimming of 0 bases on V and 9 bases on J, plus 13 bases between the germline ends. Based on the germline V gene, the CDR1 and CDR2 sequences are SGHRS and YFSETQ. The CDR3 has 14 amino acids, counting the end cysteine and phenylalanine. Only the CDR3 DNA stays, 42 bases, in frame from base 1.

The starting material was peripheral blood, obtained from a patient treated with proton-based radiotherapy. Recombination joined TRBV5-1 with TRBJ1-5, with no confidently assigned D gene. The sequence was obtained from an elderly man with esophageal cancer. The nucleotide sequence is given as TGCGCCAGCAGCTTGGACACGCCATCCGGGCCCCAGCATTTT. This is translated as CASSLDTPSGPQHF.